This T cell receptor beta chain was profiled in a study of shared clonotypes between healthy human individuals. Points from the study as a whole: Sequencing depth was expected to influence donor clonotype sharing. Specimens sampled were limited to blood, with tissue repertoires likely differing.

As to this clone: Its antigen is currently unknown.

Authors' analysis steps: Junction-only immunoSEQ data arrived without quality scores, meaning filtering differed. Here immunoSEQ multiplex PCR was the method, and the copy in TCRdb shows in-frame clones only, minus some. The DNA was the basis for D and trimming; V, J and clone size are from that table. The sample lists more than 550,000 clones, roughly 72% occurring once. This CDR3 is 17 amino acids long. This chain joins TRBV21-1 and TRBJ2-7; TRBD2 was called by the table and not checked on the DNA. TRBV21-1 represents a pseudogene. This TCR derives from a woman in her twenties or thirties in good health. Sequencing was carried out using memory CD4+ T cells sorted from blood. Subset described: CD45RA-negative fraction. The CDR3 nucleotides are TGTGCCAGCAGCAAGCCTACGGGACTAGCGGGTGACTACGAGCAGTACTTC. Its translation is CASSKPTGLAGDYEQYF.